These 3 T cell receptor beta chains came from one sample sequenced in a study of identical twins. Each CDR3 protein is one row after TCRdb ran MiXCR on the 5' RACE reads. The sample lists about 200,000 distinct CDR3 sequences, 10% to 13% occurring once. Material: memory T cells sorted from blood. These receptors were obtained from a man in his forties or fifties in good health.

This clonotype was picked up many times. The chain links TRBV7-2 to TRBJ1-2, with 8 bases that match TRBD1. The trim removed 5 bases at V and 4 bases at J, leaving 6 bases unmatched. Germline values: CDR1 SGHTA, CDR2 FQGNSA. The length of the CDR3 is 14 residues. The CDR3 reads CASSLQGGLYGYTF. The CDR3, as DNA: TGTGCCAGCAGCCTACAGGGGGGTCTCTATGGCTACACCTTC.

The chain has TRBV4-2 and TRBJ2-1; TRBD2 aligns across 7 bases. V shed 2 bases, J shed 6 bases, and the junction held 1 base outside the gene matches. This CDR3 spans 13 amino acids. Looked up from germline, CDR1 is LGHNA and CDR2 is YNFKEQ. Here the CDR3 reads CASSQLAVNEQFF. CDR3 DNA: TGTGCCAGCAGCCAACTAGCGGTCAATGAGCAGTTCTTC.

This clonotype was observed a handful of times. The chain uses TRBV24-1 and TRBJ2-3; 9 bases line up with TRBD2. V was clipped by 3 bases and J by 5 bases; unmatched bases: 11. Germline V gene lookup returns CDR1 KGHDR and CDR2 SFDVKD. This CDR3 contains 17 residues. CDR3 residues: CATSDPGLAPAQDTQYF. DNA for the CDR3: TGTGCCACCAGTGATCCGGGACTAGCACCCGCACAAGATACGCAGTATTTT.